This T cell receptor (beta chain) originates from a study of blood T cell repertoires in COVID-19. Germline trimming cut 3 bases from V and 8 bases from J; bases unmatched to any gene: 14. In germline, CDR1 is LNHDA, CDR2 SQIVND (reference sequence). The CDR3 contains 16 residues. Recruits, aged roughly 18 to 89 years, lived in 20 to 30 US areas. Participants' own reports of clinical history determined their cohort assignment. Recovery among Cohort 3 donors was established by two negative PCRs, clearance, or symptom resolution. Method: immunoSEQ multiplex PCR; TCRdb's copy keeps in-frame clones and lacks some. The table has 330,000 or so clones, over 80% seen once.

The sample comprised PBMCs or T cells enriched from blood (not recorded which). The receptor's source is a man aged 30 to 39 who had recovered from COVID-19. V and J are TRBV19 and TRBJ1-2, with TRBD1 matching 8 bases. CDR3 nucleotides: TGTGCCAGTAGTATGGGGGCCCGGGACAGGATATTCGGCTACACCTTC. It encodes CASSMGARDRIFGYTF.